This T cell receptor beta chain was recovered during a study of control samples from healthy donors and cancer patients. Using immunoSEQ multiplex PCR, the repertoire was profiled, and TCRdb retains in-frame clones only, with some absent. The data hold roughly 55,000 clones, with about 96% observed a single time. CDR1 and CDR2 (germline): SGDLS, YYNGEE. The length of the CDR3 is 16 residues. After removal of 3 bases from V and 5 bases from J, the junction contained 8 bases not matched to a gene. The sequenced sample was blood. The TCR was taken from a woman between 18 and 30 years old in good health. V is TRBV9 and J is TRBJ1-1; 12 bases are a match to TRBD1. The CDR3 bases are TGTGCCAGCAGCGACCGGGACAGGGGGCGCCTAACTGAAGCTTTCTTT. This sequence encodes CASSDRDRGRLTEAFF.